The sequence of this T cell receptor (beta chain) was determined in a study of shared clonotypes between healthy human individuals. Overall study: Per-donor plates numbered three CD4 naive, three CD4 memory, two CD8 naive and one CD8 memory.

Regarding the study as a whole: Non-shared clonotypes had lower generation probabilities than clonotypes shared by all four sorted-subset donors. Among the subsets, naive ones generally showed larger estimated richness than memory ones.

Original methodology: Sequence data from immunoSEQ were junction-only and lacked quality scores; consequently, filtering differed. The repertoire was sequenced with immunoSEQ multiplex PCR; TCRdb's copy has only in-frame clones and lacks some. The D gene and trimming were derived from the DNA, and the V and J assignments and clone size from that table. The profile covers around 2.3 million clones, with approximately 96% appearing a single time and roughly 0.13% taken by the ten largest. The germline V gene encodes CDR1 MNHEY and CDR2 SVGAGI. V trimming: 7 bases; J trimming: 0 bases; junction bases outside the gene matches: 4. The CDR3 sequence is 14 residues long. With respect to this clone: Its specificity is unknown.

The sample taken for sequencing was naive CD4+ T cells sorted from blood. Subset denoted: CD45RA+ positively selected. This receptor was taken from a young man in good health. V usage is TRBV6-5 and J usage is TRBJ1-1; 8 nucleotides line up with TRBD1. The chain's CDR3 is CASTTTGVNTEAFF. CDR3 DNA: TGTGCCAGCACCACGACAGGGGTGAACACTGAAGCTTTCTTT.